The present T cell receptor (beta chain) was sequenced within a study of T-cell memory formation after mild COVID-19. Study details: TCR clusters were largely donor specific.

This clonotype has a count of ten or more. This CDR3 is 13 amino acids long. V dropped 6 bases and J dropped 1 base, with 9 bases sitting between them. TCRdb analysed the 5' RACE reads with MiXCR anew, one entry per CDR3 protein. The profile covers around 400,000 distinct CDR3 sequences, with less than 25% appearing a single time and 8.5% to 9% taken by the ten largest. The sequence was obtained from an adult woman who had mild COVID-19 (a few samples of this study predate the infection). Cell type and time point are not known. Sequencing used PBMCs or a T cell subset sorted from them (not recorded which). The rearrangement joins TRBV12-3 or TRBV12-4 to TRBJ1-2; no definite D call. The CDR3 sequence: CASSSTVNYGYTF. CDR3 DNA sequence: TGTGCCAGCAGCTCGACGGTTAACTATGGCTACACCTTC.